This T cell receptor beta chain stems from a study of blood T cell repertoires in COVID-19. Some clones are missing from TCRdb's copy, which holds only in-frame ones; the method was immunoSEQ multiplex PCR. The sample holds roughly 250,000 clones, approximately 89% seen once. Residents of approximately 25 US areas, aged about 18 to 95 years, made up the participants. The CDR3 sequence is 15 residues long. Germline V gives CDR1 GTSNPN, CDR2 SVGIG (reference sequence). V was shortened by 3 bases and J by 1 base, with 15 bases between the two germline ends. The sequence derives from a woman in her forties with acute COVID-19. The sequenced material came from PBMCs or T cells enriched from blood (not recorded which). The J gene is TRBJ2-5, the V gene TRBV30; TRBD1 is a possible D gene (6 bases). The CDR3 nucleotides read TGTGCCTGGAGAAATAAATGGACAGCCCAAGAGACCCAGTACTTC. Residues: CAWRNKWTAQETQYF.